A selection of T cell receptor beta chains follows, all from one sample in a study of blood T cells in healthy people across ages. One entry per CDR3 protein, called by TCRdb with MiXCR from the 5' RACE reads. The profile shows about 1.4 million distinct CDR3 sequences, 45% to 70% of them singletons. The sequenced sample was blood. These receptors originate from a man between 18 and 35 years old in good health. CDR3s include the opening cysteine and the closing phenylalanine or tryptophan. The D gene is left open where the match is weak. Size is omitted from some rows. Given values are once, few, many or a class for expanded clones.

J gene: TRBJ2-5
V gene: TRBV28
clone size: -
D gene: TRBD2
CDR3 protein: CASSLFGAGGRETQYF
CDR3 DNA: TGTGCCAGCAGCCTCTTTGGCGCGGGGGGGCGAGAGACCCAGTACTTC

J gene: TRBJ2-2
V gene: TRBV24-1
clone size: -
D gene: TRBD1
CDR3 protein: CATSETGSIHGELFF
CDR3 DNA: TGTGCCACCAGTGAGACAGGGAGTATACACGGGGAGCTGTTTTTT

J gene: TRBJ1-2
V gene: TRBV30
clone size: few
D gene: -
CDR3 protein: CALFAAPSYGYTF
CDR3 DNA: TGTGCCCTTTTCGCCGCTCCCTCCTATGGCTACACCTTC

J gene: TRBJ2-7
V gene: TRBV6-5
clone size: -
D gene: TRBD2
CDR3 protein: CASSGGLAGRNEQYF
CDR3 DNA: TGTGCCAGCAGTGGAGGACTAGCGGGACGTAACGAGCAGTACTTC

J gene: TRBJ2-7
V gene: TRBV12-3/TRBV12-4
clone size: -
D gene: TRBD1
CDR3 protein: CASSLGFEGAYEQYF
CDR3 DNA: TGTGCCAGCAGTTTGGGTTTCGAGGGGGCTTACGAGCAGTACTTC

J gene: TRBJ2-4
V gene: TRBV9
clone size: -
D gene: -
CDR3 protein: CASSPRAGGIAKNIQYF
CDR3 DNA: TGTGCCAGCAGCCCACGAGCCGGAGGAATAGCCAAAAACATTCAGTACTTC

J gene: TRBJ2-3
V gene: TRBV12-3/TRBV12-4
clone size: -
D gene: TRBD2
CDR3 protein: CASSLGLAGSADTQYF
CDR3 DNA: TGTGCCAGCAGTTTGGGACTAGCGGGAAGCGCAGATACGCAGTATTTT

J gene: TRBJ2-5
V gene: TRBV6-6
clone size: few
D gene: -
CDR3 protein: CASSYSRQDHQETQYF
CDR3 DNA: TGTGCCAGCAGTTACTCCCGACAGGACCACCAAGAGACCCAGTACTTC

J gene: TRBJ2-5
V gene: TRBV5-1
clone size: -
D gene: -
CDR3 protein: CASSDRQGGQETQYF
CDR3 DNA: TGCGCCAGCAGCGACAGACAGGGAGGCCAAGAGACCCAGTACTTC

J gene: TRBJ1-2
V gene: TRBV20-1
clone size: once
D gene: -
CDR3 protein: CSAQGFSDGYTF
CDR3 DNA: TGCAGTGCTCAGGGGTTTTCGGATGGCTACACCTTC

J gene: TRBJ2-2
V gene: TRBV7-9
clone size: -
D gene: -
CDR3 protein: CASSYVSSGELFF
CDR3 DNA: TGTGCCAGCAGCTACGTCTCCTCCGGGGAGCTGTTTTTT

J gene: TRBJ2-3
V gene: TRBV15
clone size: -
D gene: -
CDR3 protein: CATSRDGASTDTQYF
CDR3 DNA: TGTGCCACCAGCAGAGATGGGGCAAGCACAGATACGCAGTATTTT

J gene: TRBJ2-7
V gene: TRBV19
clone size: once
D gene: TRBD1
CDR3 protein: CASSMVDRSSYEQYF
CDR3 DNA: TGTGCCAGTAGTATGGTGGACAGGTCCTCCTACGAGCAGTACTTC

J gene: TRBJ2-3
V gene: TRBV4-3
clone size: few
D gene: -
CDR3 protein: CASSQEVRGGTDTQYF
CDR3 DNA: TGCGCCAGCAGCCAAGAGGTCAGGGGAGGCACAGATACGCAGTATTTT

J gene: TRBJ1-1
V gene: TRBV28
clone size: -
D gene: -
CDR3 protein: CASKSGGLGEAFF
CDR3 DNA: TGTGCCAGCAAATCCGGAGGGCTGGGTGAAGCTTTCTTT

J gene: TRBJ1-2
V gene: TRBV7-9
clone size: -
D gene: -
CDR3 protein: CASSLELDQSNYGYTF
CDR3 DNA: TGTGCCAGCAGCTTGGAATTGGATCAGTCTAACTATGGCTACACCTTC

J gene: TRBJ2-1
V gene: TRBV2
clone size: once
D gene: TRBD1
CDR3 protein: CASDRGGNNEQFF
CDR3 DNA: TGTGCCAGTGACAGGGGGGGGAACAATGAGCAGTTCTTC

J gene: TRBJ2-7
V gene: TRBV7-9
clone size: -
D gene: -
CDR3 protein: CASSSTRTTTYEQYF
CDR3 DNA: TGTGCCAGCAGCTCGACTAGGACAACCACCTACGAGCAGTACTTC

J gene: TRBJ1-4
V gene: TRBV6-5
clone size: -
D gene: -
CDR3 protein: CASSYKGFNEKLFF
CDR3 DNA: TGTGCCAGCAGTTACAAGGGGTTTAATGAAAAACTGTTTTTT

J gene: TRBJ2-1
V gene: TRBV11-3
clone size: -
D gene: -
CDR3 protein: CASSLTNGRLYNEQFF
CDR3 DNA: TGTGCCAGCAGCTTAACTAACGGAAGACTCTACAATGAGCAGTTCTTC

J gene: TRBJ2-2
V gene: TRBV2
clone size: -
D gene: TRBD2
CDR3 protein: CASSEMAGGVPGELFF
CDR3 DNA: TGTGCCAGCAGTGAGATGGCGGGAGGGGTCCCCGGGGAGCTGTTTTTT

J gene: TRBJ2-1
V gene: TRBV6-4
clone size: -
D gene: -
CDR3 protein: CASSPLAWIDNEQFF
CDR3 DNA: TGTGCCAGCAGCCCGCTAGCCTGGATCGACAATGAGCAGTTCTTC

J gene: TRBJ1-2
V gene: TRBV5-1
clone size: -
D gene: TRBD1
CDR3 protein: CASSLEGQGAGGYTF
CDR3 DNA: TGCGCCAGCAGCTTGGAGGGACAGGGGGCAGGTGGCTACACCTTC

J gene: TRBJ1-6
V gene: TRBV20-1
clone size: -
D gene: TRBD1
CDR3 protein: CSAVRGSSYNSPLHF
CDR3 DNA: TGCAGTGCTGTCAGGGGGAGCTCCTATAATTCACCCCTCCACTTT

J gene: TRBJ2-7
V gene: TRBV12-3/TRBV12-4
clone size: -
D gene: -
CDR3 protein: CASGAYNEQYF
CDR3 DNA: TGTGCCAGCGGGGCTTACAATGAGCAGTACTTC

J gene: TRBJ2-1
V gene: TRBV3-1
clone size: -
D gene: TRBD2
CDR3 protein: CATGLAGTYNEQFF
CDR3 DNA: TGTGCCACAGGACTAGCGGGGACCTACAATGAGCAGTTCTTC

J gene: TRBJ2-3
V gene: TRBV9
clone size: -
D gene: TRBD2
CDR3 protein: CASSGTSGSRVDTQYF
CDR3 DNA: TGTGCCAGCAGCGGGACTAGCGGGAGTCGAGTAGATACGCAGTATTTT

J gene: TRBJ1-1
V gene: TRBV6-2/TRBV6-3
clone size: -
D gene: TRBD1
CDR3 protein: CASSVGWQGERDTEAFF
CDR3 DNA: TGTGCCAGCAGTGTCGGATGGCAGGGGGAGAGGGACACTGAAGCTTTCTTT

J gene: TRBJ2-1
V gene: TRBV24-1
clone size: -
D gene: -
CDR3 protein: CATSDGYGRQQGQFF
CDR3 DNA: TGTGCCACCAGTGATGGGTACGGTCGTCAGCAGGGGCAGTTCTTC

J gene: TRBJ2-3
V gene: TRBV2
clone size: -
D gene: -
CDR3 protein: CASSEGTVAGAPRGTQYF
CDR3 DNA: TGTGCCAGCAGTGAAGGAACGGTGGCGGGGGCCCCGCGGGGTACGCAGTATTTT

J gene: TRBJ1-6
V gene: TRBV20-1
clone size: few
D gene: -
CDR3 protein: CSAGTVLIALHF
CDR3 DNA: TGCAGTGCCGGGACGGTCTTGATCGCCCTCCACTTT

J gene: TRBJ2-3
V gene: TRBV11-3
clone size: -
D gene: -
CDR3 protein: CASSLDGPTDTPYF
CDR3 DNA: TGTGCCAGCAGCTTAGATGGGCCAACAGATACGCCGTATTTT

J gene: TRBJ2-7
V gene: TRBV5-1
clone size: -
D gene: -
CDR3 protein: CASSLVAGANEQYF
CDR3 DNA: TGTGCCAGCAGCTTAGTTGCCGGGGCCAACGAGCAGTACTTC

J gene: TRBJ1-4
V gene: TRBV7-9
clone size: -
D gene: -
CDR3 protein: CASSLENLGLFF
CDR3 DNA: TGTGCCAGCAGCTTAGAAAATCTGGGACTGTTTTTT

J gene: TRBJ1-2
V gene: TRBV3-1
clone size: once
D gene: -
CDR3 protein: CASSQESAGGYTF
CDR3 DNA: TGTGCCAGCAGCCAAGAATCGGCGGGAGGCTACACCTTT

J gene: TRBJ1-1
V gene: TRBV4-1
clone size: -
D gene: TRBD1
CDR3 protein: CASSQDAGGNTEAFF
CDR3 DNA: TGCGCCAGCAGCCAAGATGCAGGGGGAAACACTGAAGCTTTCTTT

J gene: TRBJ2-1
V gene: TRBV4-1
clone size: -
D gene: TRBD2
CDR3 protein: CASSRPTSGNEQFF
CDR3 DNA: TGCGCCAGCAGCCGCCCGACTAGCGGGAATGAGCAGTTCTTC

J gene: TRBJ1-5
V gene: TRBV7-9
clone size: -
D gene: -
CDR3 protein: CASSSSPNQPQHF
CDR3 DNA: TGTGCCAGCAGCTCTTCCCCCAATCAGCCCCAGCATTTT

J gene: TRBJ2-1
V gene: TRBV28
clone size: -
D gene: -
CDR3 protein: CASSLGQGPLDEQFF
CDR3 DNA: TGTGCCAGCAGTTTGGGGCAGGGACCCCTCGATGAGCAGTTCTTC

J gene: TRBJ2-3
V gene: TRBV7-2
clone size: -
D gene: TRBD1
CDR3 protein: CASSLAVPGQGPDTQYF
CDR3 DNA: TGTGCCAGCAGCTTAGCGGTCCCGGGACAGGGCCCAGATACGCAGTATTTT